This T cell receptor beta chain derives from a study of response to subunit inactivated influenza vaccine. Germline V lookup: CDR1 MGHRA, CDR2 YSYEKL. Deletions cut 0 bases from V and 7 bases from J, with 6 bases between. This CDR3 is built from 13 residues. TCRdb passed the RT-PCR reads through MiXCR, listing each CDR3 protein once. The table includes about 520,000 distinct CDR3 sequences, 6% to 9% detected once. This clonotype came up a few times. This specimen was PBMCs from blood, taken about 23 months after vaccination. The receptor was derived from a man in his fifties or sixties who received an inactivated influenza vaccine. The V call is TRBV4-1, the J call TRBJ2-2; unclear D gene. DNA for the CDR3: TGCGCCAGCAGCCAAGACCCTTACGGGGAGCTGTTTTTT. It yields the protein CASSQDPYGELFF.